This passage covers 13 T cell receptor beta chains from one sample sequenced in a study of early T cells in non-severe SARS-CoV-2 infection. TCRdb re-analysed the 5' RACE reads in MiXCR, keeping a single row per CDR3 protein. The sample lists approximately 69,000 distinct CDR3 sequences; around an eighth were seen once. Material: whole blood, obtained at baseline. The source of these receptors is an adult who was a healthcare worker with PCR-confirmed SARS-CoV-2 infection or an uninfected control (not recorded which).

The CDR3 DNA follows: TGTGCCAGCAGCCAACAGGATGCGGGGGGGCGGGAGCAGTACTTC. Translation gives CASSQQDAGGREQYF. The J gene is TRBJ2-7, the V gene TRBV3-1, with 9 nucleotides matching TRBD2. Germline assignment: CDR1 LGHDT and CDR2 YNNKEL (reference sequence). The ends lost 2 bases at V and 7 bases at J; junction bases unmatched: 9. The CDR3 is made up of 15 amino acids.

This clonotype is labeled medium-sized. The V and J genes are TRBV18 and TRBJ2-3; D gene uncertain. V gave up 3 bases and J gave up 1 base, with 11 bases separating them. The CDR3 loop spans 15 amino acids. CDR1 and CDR2 from the germline V gene are KGHSH and LQKENI. The CDR3 loop is CASSPDKQGTDTQYF. CDR3 bases: TGTGCCAGCTCACCTGACAAACAAGGCACAGATACGCAGTATTTT.

V usage is TRBV4-1 and J usage is TRBJ1-4; D might be TRBD1 (5 bases). V gave up 1 base and J gave up 10 bases, with 16 bases separating them. Germline CDR1 is MGHRA and CDR2 is YSYEKL. This CDR3 has 15 amino acids. CDR3 DNA sequence: TGCGCCAGCAGCCAAGTTATAGGTTGGGGCGGAAAACTGTTTTTT. Residues: CASSQVIGWGGKLFF.

This clonotype was observed a few times. This chain links TRBV9 with TRBJ2-1, with TRBD2 matching 14 bases. Germline V gives CDR1 SGDLS, CDR2 YYNGEE. The ends lost 3 bases at V and 6 bases at J; junction bases unmatched: 5. The CDR3 is made up of 16 amino acids. The CDR3 here is CASSGTSGGFGNEQFF. The CDR3 DNA reads TGTGCCAGCAGCGGGACTAGCGGGGGGTTTGGCAATGAGCAGTTCTTC.

The chain employs TRBV6-5 and TRBJ1-2; 10 bases are a match to TRBD1. V gave up 2 bases and J gave up 4 bases; unmatched junction bases: 10. CDR3 size: 17 residues. CDR1 and CDR2 (germline): MNHEY, SVGAGI. CDR3 DNA sequence: TGTGCCAGCAGTTACGGTGGACAGGGGGAGGGCCTCTATGGCTACACCTTC. Protein sequence: CASSYGGQGEGLYGYTF.

This clonotype showed up many times. The chain couples TRBV6-6 to TRBJ2-5; 15 bases are shared with TRBD2. J gave up 0 bases and V 0 bases, and 2 bases lay outside the gene matches. The CDR3 is made up of 18 amino acids. Germline CDR1 and CDR2: MNHNY and SVGAGI (reference sequence). CDR3 residues: CASSYSGTSGGYQETQYF. The CDR3 DNA sequence: TGTGCCAGCAGTTACTCCGGGACTAGCGGGGGGTACCAAGAGACCCAGTACTTC.

CDR3 DNA: TGCAGTGTTTCCGATCGGGGCGGTGGCACAGATACGCAGTATTTT. This sequence encodes CSVSDRGGGTDTQYF. V usage is TRBV20-1 and J usage is TRBJ2-3; D might be TRBD1 or TRBD2, each matching 5 bases. Trimming removed 7 bases at V and 1 base at J, with 18 bases between. The CDR3 length is 15 residues. From germline, CDR1 is DFQATT and CDR2 SNEGSKA (reference sequence).

This clonotype was recorded at least ten times. The J gene is TRBJ2-3, the V gene TRBV9, with 7 bases fitting TRBD1. The J segment lost 0 bases and the V segment lost 0 bases, leaving 4 bases of the junction unmatched. CDR1 is SGDLS, CDR2 YYNGEE, per germline. The CDR3 is made up of 16 amino acids. The CDR3 region is CASSVGTGVSTDTQYF. DNA for the CDR3: TGTGCCAGCAGCGTAGGGACAGGCGTTAGCACAGATACGCAGTATTTT.

The V and J genes are TRBV29-1 and TRBJ2-7; 7 bases fit TRBD1. The V segment lost 6 bases and the J segment 7 bases; nucleotides outside the gene matches: 15. The CDR3 consists of 14 residues. CDR1 SQVTM and CDR2 ANQGSEA come from the germline V gene. The CDR3 nucleotides are TGCAGCGTGACTACCCTAGACAGGGCGAGGGAGCAGTACTTC. This translates into CSVTTLDRAREQYF.

This clonotype was seen a few times. The genes are TRBV2 and TRBJ1-2; D gene ambiguous. Trimming took 6 bases from V and 0 from J, leaving 14 bases between them. Germline V gives CDR1 SNHLY, CDR2 FYNNEI. This CDR3 has 15 residues. CDR3 in amino acids: CASRREASANYGYTF. The DNA of the CDR3 is TGTGCCAGCAGGAGGGAGGCGTCAGCTAACTATGGCTACACCTTC.

The rearrangement links TRBV6-5 to TRBJ1-1, with a tentative D call TRBD1 (5 bases). V was pared by 5 bases and J by 0 bases, with 19 bases between. The germline V gene encodes CDR1 MNHEY and CDR2 SVGAGI. This CDR3 contains 17 residues. CDR3 amino acids: CASSEQVSSGMNTEAFF. CDR3 DNA: TGTGCCAGCAGTGAACAGGTTTCCTCGGGCATGAACACTGAAGCTTTCTTT.

In its sample, this clonotype was seen many times. This chain uses TRBV7-9 with TRBJ2-3; tentatively, D is TRBD1 (6 bases). CDR1 SEHNR and CDR2 FQNEAQ come from the germline V gene (reference sequence). The CDR3 runs to 14 residues. The V end was cut by 5 bases, the J end by 3 bases, with 12 bases between. CDR3 DNA: TGTGCCAGCAGCCCAGGACAGCCAACAGATACGCAGTATTTT. Amino acids: CASSPGQPTDTQYF.

This chain joins TRBV18 and TRBJ2-7; 7 positions match TRBD1. Germline CDR1 is KGHSH and CDR2 is LQKENI. V trimming: 4 bases; J trimming: 3 bases; junction bases outside the gene matches: 3. There are 13 residues in the CDR3. CDR3 bases: TGTGCCAGCTCACAGGGACAGTTCTACGAGCAGTACTTC. Protein sequence: CASSQGQFYEQYF.